Listed here are 32 T cell receptor beta chains from one sample, sequenced in a study of T-cell reconstitution after alpha-beta-depleted transplantation in children. Unique molecular identifiers were incorporated when the TCRbeta library was constructed. TCRdb independently ran MiXCR on the PCR reads; one entry per CDR3 protein. The table has a few hundred thousand distinct CDR3 sequences, 9% to 10% seen once. Sequenced material: PBMCs from the stem cell graft donor, taken from the stem cell graft. The receptors here all came from a human donor who donated a stem cell graft to a child with SCID.

This clonotype was seen ten or more times. The chain couples TRBV11-2 to TRBJ2-1; D remains unclear. Germline V CDR1 and CDR2: SGHAT, FQNNGV. The germline V and J ends were trimmed by 0 bases and 0 bases, with 12 bases remaining between them. The CDR3 extends over 17 amino acids. The CDR3 is CASSLDLEPSSYNEQFF. The CDR3 DNA reads TGTGCCAGCAGCTTAGATTTAGAGCCCAGCTCCTACAATGAGCAGTTCTTC. Combining the CDR3 with reference TRBV11-2 and TRBJ2-1 gives the whole variable domain EAGVAQSPRYKIIEKRQSVAFWCNPISGHATLYWYQQILGQGPKLLIQFQNNGVVDDSQLPKDRFSAERLKGVDSTLKIQPAKLEDSAVYLCASSLDLEPSSYNEQFFGPGTRLTVL.

This clonotype was counted many times. This chain joins TRBV5-1 and TRBJ2-2, with TRBD2 matching 9 bases. The CDR3 is 16 amino acids. From germline, CDR1 is SGHRS and CDR2 YFSETQ. V lost 4 bases and J lost 1; bases outside the gene matches: 5. The CDR3 spells CASSNERGVNTGELFF. The CDR3 DNA follows: TGCGCCAGCAGCAACGAGCGGGGGGTGAACACCGGGGAGCTGTTTTTT.

The V call is TRBV5-1, the J call TRBJ1-2; 8 bases match TRBD1. The CDR3 extends over 14 amino acids. Losses at the gene ends were 5 bases for V and 5 bases for J; bases not matched to a gene: 8. Germline V CDR1 and CDR2: SGHRS, YFSETQ. The CDR3 sequence: CASRELQGDYGYTF. The CDR3 nucleotides read TGCGCCAGCAGAGAATTACAGGGGGATTATGGCTACACCTTC.

Of note for this clonotype: This may be a read error: a much more frequent sequence differs by one nucleotide. The genes are TRBV12-3 or TRBV12-4 and TRBJ2-1; 9 bases align to TRBD2. This CDR3 comprises 18 residues. The DNA of the CDR3 is TGTGCCATCAGTCCTAGACCCCCTCAGGCGGGGGGGCGGAATGAGCAGTTCTTC. Its protein is CAISPRPPQAGGRNEQFF.

As to this clonotype: This may come from a read error, since a much larger clone is one base off. The genes are TRBV12-3 or TRBV12-4 and TRBJ1-2, with 7 bases fitting TRBD1. This CDR3 is 17 amino acids long. CDR3 bases: TGTGCCAGCAGTCCTATGCTGGGACAGCCGATCGTCTATAGCTACACCTTC. Translated, it gives CASSPMLGQPIVYSYTF.

This clonotype was seen ten or more times. V is TRBV5-5 and J is TRBJ2-2; perhaps TRBD1 as D (5 bases). Trimming left V 0 bases short and J 4 bases short, with 13 bases between. CDR1 is SGHKS and CDR2 is YYEKEE in the germline V gene (reference sequence). CDR3 length: 16 residues. The CDR3 DNA sequence: TGTGCCAGCAGCTTGGATAGGGGTATTATCACCGGGGAGCTGTTTTTT. This codes for CASSLDRGIITGELFF.

This clonotype was observed many times. The chain employs TRBV24-1 and TRBJ2-3; TRBD2 aligns across 14 bases. CDR1 and CDR2 from the germline V gene are KGHDR and SFDVKD. The trim removed 4 bases at V and 5 bases at J, leaving 4 bases unmatched. The CDR3 is made up of 16 amino acids. The CDR3 spells CATSERLAGGRDTQYF. CDR3 DNA sequence: TGTGCCACCAGTGAGAGACTAGCGGGGGGGCGAGATACGCAGTATTTT.

This clonotype was counted at least ten times. The V call is TRBV20-1, the J call TRBJ2-7; D may be TRBD2 (6 bases). The CDR3 is 15 residues long. Germline-derived CDR1 and CDR2 are DFQATT and SNEGSKA (reference sequence). Between the trimmed V and J ends, which lost 2 bases and 0 bases, there was a span of 14 bases. Here the CDR3 reads CSARRSGVSSYEQYF. The CDR3 DNA sequence: TGCAGTGCTAGACGGTCGGGGGTGTCCTCCTACGAGCAGTACTTC.

This clonotype has a count of ten or more. V and J are TRBV20-1 and TRBJ1-2, with D possibly being TRBD1 (6 bases). Trimming shortened V by 6 bases and J by 6 bases, and 11 bases separated the two germline ends. The CDR3 loop spans 11 amino acids. CDR1 is DFQATT and CDR2 is SNEGSKA in the germline V gene (reference sequence). CDR3 amino acids: CSAQDSNGYTF. The CDR3 nucleotides are TGCAGTGCCCAGGACAGCAATGGCTACACCTTC.

The CDR3 spells CASFHQGYGYTF. As DNA, the CDR3 is TGTGCCAGCTTCCACCAGGGGTATGGCTACACCTTC. The V and J genes are TRBV27 and TRBJ1-2, with D maybe TRBD1 (6 bases). Trimming removed 8 bases from V and 5 bases from J, with 12 bases in between. CDR1 and CDR2 (germline): MNHEY, SMNVEV (reference sequence). This CDR3 is built from 12 residues.

This clonotype was observed at least ten times. The chain recombines TRBV24-1 with TRBJ2-3; D not resolved. Germline CDR1 and CDR2: KGHDR and SFDVKD. V was pared by 0 bases and J by 2 bases, with 14 bases between. This CDR3 region has 17 residues. CDR3 sequence (DNA): TGTGCCACCAGTGATTTGGGGCCGACTCCCACCACAGATACGCAGTATTTT. Translation gives CATSDLGPTPTTDTQYF.

This clonotype was found many times. The chain employs TRBV6-2 or TRBV6-3 and TRBJ2-1, with D perhaps TRBD1 (5 bases). This CDR3 region has 12 residues. Trimming removed 2 bases from V and 6 bases from J, with 5 bases in between. Germline lookup yields CDR1 MNHEY and CDR2 SVGEGT. The CDR3, as DNA: TGTGCCAGCAGTTACAGGGGCAATGAGCAGTTCTTC. Translated: CASSYRGNEQFF.

The sample holds many counts of this clonotype. J is TRBJ1-2 and V is TRBV6-1; 7 bases fit TRBD1. From germline, CDR1 is MNHNS and CDR2 SASEGT. J gave up 3 bases and V 4 bases, and 11 bases lay outside the gene matches. The CDR3 consists of 16 residues. Here the CDR3 DNA reads TGTGCCAGCAGTGGCCCGGGACAGAGGGGAGACTATGGCTACACCTTC. Protein: CASSGPGQRGDYGYTF.

This clonotype was recorded many times. The chain couples TRBV7-6 to TRBJ1-5, with 7 bases identical to TRBD1. Trimming at V came to 8 bases and at J to 5 bases, leaving 6 bases not matched to a gene. CDR3 size: 13 residues. Germline assignment: CDR1 SGHVS and CDR2 FNYEAQ. CDR3 bases: TGTGCCAGCCGGACAGGTCTGGATCAGCCCCAGCATTTT. It translates to CASRTGLDQPQHF.

The sample holds many counts of this clonotype. The rearrangement uses TRBV6-5 and TRBJ1-2, with D unclear. The CDR3 runs to 15 residues. The V end lost 1 base, the J end lost 0 bases, and 9 bases lay between the germline ends. CDR1 and CDR2 from the germline V gene are MNHEY and SVGAGI. The CDR3 loop reads CASSYLAEANYGYTF. CDR3 bases: TGTGCCAGCAGTTACTTAGCGGAGGCTAACTATGGCTACACCTTC.

This clonotype was recorded at least ten times. The V gene is TRBV6-1, the J gene TRBJ2-1; no clear D. This CDR3 has 12 residues. Germline lookup yields CDR1 MNHNS and CDR2 SASEGT. Trimming took off 0 bases at V and 9 bases at J, with 6 bases between the two ends. The CDR3 reads CASSEAGIEQFF. The DNA for the CDR3 is TGTGCCAGCAGTGAAGCGGGAATTGAGCAGTTCTTC.

This clonotype was counted between two and nine times. The chain carries TRBV12-3 or TRBV12-4 and TRBJ1-1; D call uncertain. The CDR3 has 11 residues. The V end lost 5 bases, the J end lost 10 bases, and 11 bases lay between the germline ends. CDR3 residues: CASSLERGAFF. CDR3 sequence (DNA): TGTGCCAGCAGTCTGGAACGGGGAGCTTTCTTT.

This clonotype has more than one count but fewer than ten. A read error may account for a junction end that differs from germline. V gene TRBV20-1 combines with J gene TRBJ2-3; 15 bases map to TRBD2. CDR1 DFQATT and CDR2 SNEGSKA come from the germline V gene (reference sequence). The length of the CDR3 is 17 residues. The CDR3 DNA sequence: TGCTGTGCTAGAGGGACTAGCGGGGGGTATCAAGCAGATACGCAGTATTTT. It encodes CCARGTSGGYQADTQYF.

This clonotype has at least ten counts. The rearrangement joins TRBV7-2 to TRBJ1-2; D is uncertain. This CDR3 is 12 amino acids long. V was cut by 3 bases and J by 2 bases, with 4 bases left in between. Germline V gene data show CDR1 as SGHTA and CDR2 as FQGNSA. The CDR3 DNA sequence: TGTGCCAGCAGCTTGTTAAACTATGGCTACACCTTC. This sequence encodes CASSLLNYGYTF.

At least ten counts were recorded for this clonotype. This chain connects TRBV20-1 to TRBJ2-7; 11 nucleotides agree with TRBD2. Germline V gene data show CDR1 as DFQATT and CDR2 as SNEGSKA (reference sequence). CDR3 size: 14 residues. After removal of 1 base from V and 3 bases from J, the junction contained 2 bases not matched to a gene. CDR3 region: CSARVLAGVYEQYF. In nucleotides, the CDR3 is TGCAGTGCTAGAGTACTAGCGGGGGTCTACGAGCAGTACTTC.

This clonotype has a count of ten or more. The rearrangement uses TRBV5-1 and TRBJ1-1; weak D call: TRBD1 (5 bases). V was shortened by 0 bases and J by 4 bases, with 13 bases between the two germline ends. CDR3 size: 15 residues. Germline CDR1 is SGHRS and CDR2 is YFSETQ. The CDR3 region is CASSLAQGVGTEAFF. The CDR3 DNA is TGCGCCAGCAGCTTGGCGCAGGGAGTTGGCACTGAAGCTTTCTTT. Full variable domain (rest looked up from reference TRBV5-1 and TRBJ1-1): KAGVTQTPRYLIKTRGQQVTLSCSPISGHRSVSWYQQTPGQGLQFLFEYFSETQRNKGNFPGRFSGRQFSNSRSEMNVSTLELGDSALYLCASSLAQGVGTEAFFGQGTRLTVV.

This clonotype was detected many times. This rearrangement joins TRBV20-1 to TRBJ1-4; D is possibly TRBD1 (5 bases). Germline V gives CDR1 DFQATT, CDR2 SNEGSKA (reference sequence). The CDR3 sequence is 13 residues long. V was trimmed by 5 bases and J by 7 bases, leaving 14 bases between them. The CDR3 sequence is CSAPIGAVEKLFF. The CDR3, as DNA: TGCAGTGCTCCGATCGGGGCGGTTGAAAAACTGTTTTTT.

This clonotype was observed at least ten times. The chain uses TRBV2 and TRBJ2-7, with TRBD2 matching over 8 bases. The V segment lost 9 bases and the J segment 5 bases; nucleotides outside the gene matches: 9. The length of the CDR3 is 13 residues. Germline V gives CDR1 SNHLY, CDR2 FYNNEI. DNA for the CDR3: TGTGCCAGTCAGAGGACTAGCCGGAACGAGCAGTACTTC. Encoded protein: CASQRTSRNEQYF.

This clonotype was observed many times. The V call is TRBV12-3 or TRBV12-4, the J call TRBJ2-1; 11 bases are a match to TRBD2. V trimming: 6 bases; J trimming: 0 bases; junction bases outside the gene matches: 16. This CDR3 comprises 20 residues. CDR3 DNA sequence: TGTGCCAGCAGCTTTAAAGGACTAGCGGGCTTTCGTAACTCCTACAATGAGCAGTTCTTC. Its translation: CASSFKGLAGFRNSYNEQFF.

This rearrangement joins TRBV19 to TRBJ1-1; the D gene is possibly TRBD1 (5 bases). The ends were cut back, 7 bases at V and 3 bases at J, with 9 bases in the middle. The CDR3 spans 12 residues. Germline V CDR1 and CDR2: LNHDA, SQIVND (reference sequence). The CDR3 DNA is TGTGCCAGTACGGGGGGATACACTGAAGCTTTCTTT. Its translation is CASTGGYTEAFF.

The table lists this clonotype with many counts. J is TRBJ2-1 and V is TRBV9; 11 bases match TRBD2. This CDR3 comprises 15 residues. The J segment lost 8 bases and the V segment lost 2 bases, leaving 6 bases of the junction unmatched. The V gene's germline CDR1 is SGDLS and CDR2 YYNGEE. The CDR3 nucleotides read TGTGCCAGCAGCGTTAGCGGGGGGGCTAGCTATGAGCAGTTCTTC. Encoded protein: CASSVSGGASYEQFF.

This clonotype was detected ten times or more. The chain carries TRBV5-5 and TRBJ1-5; 8 bases agree with TRBD1. This CDR3 spans 15 amino acids. Unmatched junction bases numbered 5, after V lost 0 bases and J lost 6 bases. Germline-derived CDR1 and CDR2 are SGHKS and YYEKEE (reference sequence). CDR3 amino acids: CASSLGDRMGQPQHF. The CDR3 DNA sequence: TGTGCCAGCAGCTTGGGGGACAGGATGGGTCAGCCCCAGCATTTT.

This clonotype was seen ten or more times. This chain links TRBV5-5 with TRBJ2-3; D gene ambiguous. Trimming left V 1 base short and J 5 bases short, with 11 bases between. Germline V gene data show CDR1 as SGHKS and CDR2 as YYEKEE (reference sequence). This CDR3 comprises 14 residues. This chain's CDR3 is CASSLLGIGDTQYF. The CDR3 DNA reads TGTGCCAGCAGCTTGTTGGGGATCGGAGATACGCAGTATTTT. The variable domain in full, with the rest retrieved from reference TRBV5-5 and TRBJ2-3, is DAGVTQSPTHLIKTRGQQVTLRCSPISGHKSVSWYQQVLGQGPQFIFQYYEKEERGRGNFPDRFSARQFPNYSSELNVNALLLGDSALYLCASSLLGIGDTQYFGPGTRLTVL.

The chain links TRBV25-1 to TRBJ2-2; the D gene is possibly TRBD1 (6 bases). Germline V gene sequence: CDR1 MGHDK, CDR2 SYGVNS. The length of the CDR3 is 15 residues. Trimming shortened V by 4 bases and J by 4 bases, and 13 bases separated the two germline ends. The CDR3: CASSVARGVTGELFF. CDR3 DNA sequence: TGTGCCAGCAGTGTAGCCAGGGGAGTCACCGGGGAGCTGTTTTTT.

The chain couples TRBV7-2 to TRBJ2-5, with D tentatively TRBD2 (7 bases). This CDR3 has 15 amino acids. Germline assignment: CDR1 SGHTA and CDR2 FQGNSA. Trimming pared 1 base from V and 2 bases from J, leaving 11 bases between. The CDR3 nucleotides read TGTGCCAGCAGCTTAGGGCGGGGGCTACAAGAGACCCAGTACTTC. Protein product: CASSLGRGLQETQYF.

This clonotype has ten or more counts. The rearrangement uses TRBV12-3 or TRBV12-4 and TRBJ2-2, with D possibly TRBD1 on 6 matching bases. V shed 11 bases and J shed 1 base, with 23 bases lying between them. The CDR3 length is 17 residues. The DNA of the CDR3 is TGTGCCGGACGCCCCGCATCGGCAGGGGTGAACACCGGGGAGCTGTTTTTT. Its translation: CAGRPASAGVNTGELFF.

The chain recombines TRBV5-1 with TRBJ2-7, with D hard to call. V lost 0 bases, J lost 0 bases, and 10 bases lay in between. Looked up from germline, CDR1 is SGHRS and CDR2 is YFSETQ. This CDR3 is 15 amino acids long. This CDR3 reads CASSLVSRYSYEQYF. As DNA, the CDR3 is TGCGCCAGCAGCTTGGTGTCACGGTACTCCTACGAGCAGTACTTC.